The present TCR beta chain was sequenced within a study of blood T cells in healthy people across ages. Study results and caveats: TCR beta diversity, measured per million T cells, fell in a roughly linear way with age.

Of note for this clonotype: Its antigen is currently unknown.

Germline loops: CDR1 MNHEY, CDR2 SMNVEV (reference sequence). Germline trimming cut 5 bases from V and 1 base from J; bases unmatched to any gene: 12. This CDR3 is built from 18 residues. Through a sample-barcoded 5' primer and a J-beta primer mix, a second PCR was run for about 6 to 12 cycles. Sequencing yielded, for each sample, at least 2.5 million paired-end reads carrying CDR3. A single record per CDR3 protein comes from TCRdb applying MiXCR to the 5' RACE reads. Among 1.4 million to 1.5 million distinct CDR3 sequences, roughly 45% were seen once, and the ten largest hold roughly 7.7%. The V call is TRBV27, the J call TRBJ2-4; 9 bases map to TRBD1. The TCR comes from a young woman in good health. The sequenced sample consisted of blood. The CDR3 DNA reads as TGTGCCAGCAGTCCAAGCCAAAACAGGGGGCTGGCCAAAAACATTCAGTACTTC. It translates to CASSPSQNRGLAKNIQYF.